These 26 T cell receptor beta chains were all obtained from the same sample, sequenced in a study of T-cell memory formation after mild COVID-19. TCRdb re-called the 5' RACE reads with MiXCR, one entry per CDR3 protein. This sample yields about 620,000 distinct CDR3 sequences, of which 18% are seen a single time; around 12% belongs to the top ten. The sequenced sample consisted of PBMCs or a T cell subset sorted from them (not recorded which). Receptors were obtained from an adult woman who had mild COVID-19 (a few samples of this study predate the infection). Cell type and time point are not known.

This clonotype was picked up a small number of times. The V and J genes are TRBV19 and TRBJ2-3; 9 positions match TRBD2. The CDR3 has 18 amino acids. Germline V gene sequence: CDR1 LNHDA, CDR2 SQIVND (reference sequence). V dropped 3 bases and J dropped 5; count of bases not matched to a gene: 15. CDR3 sequence (DNA): TGTGCCAGTAGTATTAATATTCCTAGCGGGACCTCCAGAGATACGCAGTATTTT. This codes for CASSINIPSGTSRDTQYF.

There are a few counts of this clonotype. The chain employs TRBV29-1 and TRBJ2-1; the match to TRBD2 covers 9 bases. With 3 bases clipped from V and 6 bases from J, the junction kept 6 bases outside the gene matches. Germline CDR1 and CDR2: SQVTM and ANQGSEA. This CDR3 has 14 residues. The CDR3 region has the DNA TGCAGCGTTGAGGGGCGGGAGGGCCTCAATGAGCAGTTCTTC. Protein sequence: CSVEGREGLNEQFF.

This clonotype was counted at least ten times. The chain combines TRBV9 with TRBJ2-7, with D tentatively TRBD1 (6 bases). V gave up 4 bases and J gave up 1 base, with 27 bases separating them. CDR3 length: 19 residues. The V gene's germline CDR1 is SGDLS and CDR2 YYNGEE. The CDR3 protein is CASSPGSIWSGHSSYEQYF. CDR3 in DNA: TGTGCCAGCAGCCCAGGATCAATTTGGTCGGGACATTCTTCCTACGAGCAGTACTTC.

The gene calls are TRBV20-1 and TRBJ2-7; 8 nucleotides agree with TRBD2. This CDR3 comprises 12 residues. Germline V gene sequence: CDR1 DFQATT, CDR2 SNEGSKA (reference sequence). V lost 3 bases to trimming and J lost 2 bases; unmatched junction nucleotides: 0. The CDR3 is CSASGRAYEQYF. CDR3 coding DNA: TGCAGTGCTAGCGGGAGGGCCTACGAGCAGTACTTC.

The sample holds a few counts of this clonotype. This chain uses TRBV15 with TRBJ1-2; D possibly corresponds to TRBD1 (5 bases). The V end was cut by 7 bases, the J end by 0 bases, with 12 bases between. The germline gives CDR1 LNHNV, CDR2 YYDKDF (reference sequence). This CDR3 has 14 residues. CDR3 loop: CATTSGTTNYGYTF. The CDR3 DNA follows: TGTGCCACCACGTCAGGGACTACTAACTATGGCTACACCTTC.

The table lists this clonotype with a few counts. The chain uses TRBV14 and TRBJ2-5, with 10 bases matching TRBD2. V was clipped by 1 base and J by 2 bases; unmatched bases: 4. Looked up from germline, CDR1 is SGHDN and CDR2 is FVKESK. This CDR3 is built from 16 residues. DNA for the CDR3: TGTGCCAGCAGCCAAGTGCTAGCGGGAGATCAAGAGACCCAGTACTTC. Its translation: CASSQVLAGDQETQYF.

This rearrangement joins TRBV7-2 to TRBJ2-3; 8 positions agree with TRBD2. The CDR3 totals 14 residues. The germline gives CDR1 SGHTA, CDR2 FQGNSA. V dropped 7 bases and J dropped 6; count of bases not matched to a gene: 9. The chain's CDR3 is CASNNPKREDTQYF. In nucleotides, the CDR3 is TGTGCCAGCAACAACCCAAAGCGGGAGGATACGCAGTATTTT.

The V and J genes are TRBV30 and TRBJ2-1, with unresolved D. V lost 5 bases to trimming and J lost 8 bases, with 7 bases between them. The CDR3 spans 10 residues. Germline CDR1 reads GTSNPN; CDR2 reads SVGIG (reference sequence). DNA of the CDR3: TGTGCCTGGGCGCGGCATGAGCAGTTCTTC. Protein product: CAWARHEQFF.

The chain carries TRBV12-3 or TRBV12-4 and TRBJ1-1; tentatively, D is TRBD1 (5 bases). The CDR3 totals 18 residues. Trimming removed 3 bases at V and 0 bases at J, with 20 bases between. The CDR3, as DNA: TGTGCCAGCAGTTTCGGTCAGGGAGAGGGAGCAGTGAACACTGAAGCTTTCTTT. As protein: CASSFGQGEGAVNTEAFF.

The table lists this clonotype with a few counts. The V gene is TRBV7-2, the J gene TRBJ2-1; 7 nucleotides match TRBD1. After removal of 5 bases from V and 6 bases from J, the junction contained 4 bases not matched to a gene. The length of the CDR3 is 13 residues. CDR1 and CDR2 (germline): SGHTA, FQGNSA. CDR3 in amino acids: CASSRQGINEQFF. CDR3 nucleotide sequence: TGTGCCAGCAGCCGACAGGGTATCAATGAGCAGTTCTTC. Drawing the rest from reference TRBV7-2 and TRBJ2-1, the complete variable domain is GAGVSQSPSNKVTEKGKDVELRCDPISGHTALYWYRQSLGQGLEFLIYFQGNSAPDKSGLPSDRFSAERTGGSVSTLTIQRTQQEDSAVYLCASSRQGINEQFFGPGTRLTVL.

This clonotype occurred a few times. The chain carries TRBV29-1 and TRBJ1-1; D perhaps matches TRBD1 (6 bases). This CDR3 spans 14 amino acids. Germline V gene data show CDR1 as SQVTM and CDR2 as ANQGSEA. Deletions cut 5 bases from V and 5 bases from J, with 18 bases between. CDR3: CSVRLGGAGTEAFF. In DNA, the CDR3 is TGCAGCGTTAGGTTGGGGGGCGCCGGAACTGAAGCTTTCTTT.

This clonotype came up a few times. The J gene is TRBJ2-2, the V gene TRBV3-1; 11 bases agree with TRBD2. CDR3 length: 20 amino acids. From germline, CDR1 is LGHDT and CDR2 YNNKEL (reference sequence). The V gene end was trimmed by 0 bases and the J gene end by 1 base; junction bases not matched to a gene: 10. CDR3 loop: CASSQDLQLAGEKNTGELFF. DNA for the CDR3: TGTGCCAGCAGCCAAGATCTACAACTAGCGGGAGAGAAGAACACCGGGGAGCTGTTTTTT.

This clonotype was seen a few times. The chain carries TRBV9 and TRBJ2-1; D is possibly TRBD2 (6 bases). The germline V and J ends were trimmed by 4 bases and 5 bases, with 13 bases remaining between them. The CDR3 is 14 residues long. Germline V gene lookup returns CDR1 SGDLS and CDR2 YYNGEE. DNA of the CDR3: TGTGCCAGCAGCCTCATGGGGGGTGACAATGAGCAGTTCTTC. Amino acids: CASSLMGGDNEQFF.

This clonotype was recorded a few times. This CDR3 reads CASSLSGRIYEQYF. In DNA form, the CDR3 reads TGTGCCAGCAGTTTGAGTGGCAGAATCTACGAGCAGTACTTC. This rearrangement joins TRBV28 to TRBJ2-7, with D hard to call. The V and J ends lost 3 bases and 3 bases respectively, with 12 bases between them. The germline V gene has CDR1 MDHEN and CDR2 SYDVKM. The CDR3 contains 14 residues.

The chain combines TRBV4-1 with TRBJ1-1; a possible D gene is TRBD1 (6 bases). The CDR3 is made up of 14 amino acids. CDR1 is MGHRA and CDR2 is YSYEKL in the germline V gene. Trimming pared 0 bases from V and 9 bases from J, leaving 14 bases between. The DNA of the CDR3 is TGCGCCAGCAGCCAAGACCTCCCGACAGGTCAAGCTTTCTTT. Translating gives CASSQDLPTGQAFF.

The chain has TRBV7-2 and TRBJ2-7; a weak D match, TRBD1 (5 bases). This CDR3 is 15 amino acids long. In germline, CDR1 is SGHTA, CDR2 FQGNSA. Between the trimmed V and J ends, which lost 4 bases and 3 bases, there was a span of 16 bases. The CDR3 here is CASSSRVSTFYEQYF. The CDR3, as DNA: TGTGCCAGCAGCTCCAGGGTTTCAACCTTCTACGAGCAGTACTTC.

The V gene is TRBV3-1, the J gene TRBJ2-1, with D perhaps TRBD1 or TRBD2 (5 bases each). Germline CDR1 and CDR2: LGHDT and YNNKEL (reference sequence). The V gene lost 0 bases and the J gene lost 6 bases, with 21 bases spanning the gap. The CDR3 is made up of 18 amino acids. DNA of the CDR3: TGTGCCAGCAGCCAAGATTTGGTCCCCCGGGACCACCCCAATGAGCAGTTCTTC. Residues: CASSQDLVPRDHPNEQFF.

The chain has TRBV4-2 and TRBJ2-1, with D tentatively TRBD1 (6 bases). CDR3 length: 14 residues. The ends were cut back, 0 bases at V and 12 bases at J, with 15 bases in the middle. Germline V CDR1 and CDR2: LGHNA, YNFKEQ. This chain's CDR3 is CASSQDSSQGRQFF. In DNA, the CDR3 is TGTGCCAGCAGCCAAGATTCCAGTCAGGGGCGGCAGTTCTTC.

The chain carries TRBV7-9 and TRBJ2-3; TRBD2 aligns across 7 bases. CDR1 and CDR2 (germline): SEHNR, FQNEAQ (reference sequence). Losses at the gene ends were 1 base for V and 0 bases for J; bases not matched to a gene: 16. The CDR3 is 20 residues long. Here the CDR3 reads CASSLVGGSGGGLSTDTQYF. DNA for the CDR3: TGTGCCAGCAGCTTAGTAGGAGGGTCTGGCGGGGGACTCAGCACAGATACGCAGTATTTT.

The CDR3 protein is CASMLQGAKYGTQYF. DNA for the CDR3: TGTGCCAGCATGCTCCAGGGGGCGAAGTATGGTACGCAGTATTTT. The gene calls are TRBV6-5 and TRBJ2-3; TRBD1 matches at 8 bases. Germline V gene lookup returns CDR1 MNHEY and CDR2 SVGAGI. After removal of 7 bases from V and 8 bases from J, the junction contained 14 bases not matched to a gene. The CDR3 sequence is 15 residues long.

The chain joins TRBV9 to TRBJ2-2; perhaps TRBD2 as D (5 bases). Germline loops: CDR1 SGDLS, CDR2 YYNGEE. The CDR3 consists of 15 residues. Trimming stripped 0 bases from V and 7 bases from J, with 13 bases between. In nucleotides, the CDR3 is TGTGCCAGCAGCGTAGGAGGGAGTTCGGTCGGGGAGCTGTTTTTT. Encoded protein: CASSVGGSSVGELFF. Based on the CDR3 plus reference TRBV9 and TRBJ2-2, the full variable domain is DSGVTQTPKHLITATGQRVTLRCSPRSGDLSVYWYQQSLDQGLQFLIQYYNGEERAKGNILERFSAQQFPDLHSELNLSSLELGDSALYFCASSVGGSSVGELFFGEGSRLTVL.

The rearrangement links TRBV11-2 to TRBJ2-7; 8 bases line up with TRBD2. Trimming at V came to 4 bases and at J to 2 bases, leaving 7 bases not matched to a gene. Germline CDR1 SGHAT, CDR2 FQNNGV. The CDR3 spans 15 residues. CDR3 protein: CASSSRGLAAYEQYF. For the CDR3, the DNA is TGTGCCAGCAGCTCACGTGGACTAGCCGCCTACGAGCAGTACTTC.

This CDR3 reads CASSPRIGTQYF. The CDR3 DNA follows: TGTGCCAGCAGTCCTAGGATCGGTACGCAGTATTTT. The chain joins TRBV6-6 to TRBJ2-3; D is unclear. Between the trimmed V and J ends, which lost 5 bases and 8 bases, there was a span of 11 bases. The CDR3 length is 12 residues. CDR1 and CDR2 from the germline V gene are MNHNY and SVGAGI (reference sequence).

The V and J genes are TRBV20-1 and TRBJ2-1, with D uncertain. The CDR3 has 13 amino acids. Germline V lookup: CDR1 DFQATT, CDR2 SNEGSKA (reference sequence). V was clipped by 6 bases and J by 5 bases, with 14 bases between them. The CDR3 DNA sequence: TGCAGTGCCTCTTTGCACAAGAACAATGAGCAGTTCTTC. It codes for CSASLHKNNEQFF.

In its sample, this clonotype was seen a few times. The chain carries TRBV19 and TRBJ2-1, with TRBD2 matching 14 bases. The CDR3 totals 17 residues. V trimming: 5 bases; J trimming: 4 bases; junction bases outside the gene matches: 7. Germline values: CDR1 LNHDA, CDR2 SQIVND (reference sequence). The CDR3 nucleotides are TGTGCCAGTAGTCTTCGACTAGCGGGAGGGCTGTACAATGAGCAGTTCTTC. It is translated as CASSLRLAGGLYNEQFF.

The chain is built from TRBV5-1 and TRBJ2-2; 7 bases agree with TRBD1. This CDR3 has 16 amino acids. Germline assignment: CDR1 SGHRS and CDR2 YFSETQ. V shed 5 bases and J 0 bases; nucleotides not matched to a gene: 7. This chain's CDR3 is CASRQRTGSNTGELFF. The DNA for the CDR3 is TGCGCCAGCAGACAACGGACAGGCTCGAACACCGGGGAGCTGTTTTTT.